This TCR beta chain appears in the sequencing data of a study of shared clonotypes between healthy human individuals. Memory CD4+ cells were the fraction left after CD45RA+ naive selection. Some clones are missing from TCRdb's copy, which holds only in-frame ones; the method was immunoSEQ multiplex PCR. This table holds about 1,500,000 clones, roughly 96% found once. The sequencing sample was made of naive CD4+ T cells sorted from blood. The subset was: CD45RA+ positively selected. The source is a man younger than 45 in good health.

CDR3 in DNA: TGTGCCAGCAGCTTAATGGCGCAGACAACTAATGAAAAACTGTTTTTT. Translation gives CASSLMAQTTNEKLFF. The chain uses TRBV7-9 and TRBJ1-4, with unresolved D. The CDR3 totals 16 residues. Germline V gene data show CDR1 as SEHNR and CDR2 as FQNEAQ (reference sequence). The V end lost 2 bases, the J end lost 0 bases, and 10 bases lay between the germline ends.